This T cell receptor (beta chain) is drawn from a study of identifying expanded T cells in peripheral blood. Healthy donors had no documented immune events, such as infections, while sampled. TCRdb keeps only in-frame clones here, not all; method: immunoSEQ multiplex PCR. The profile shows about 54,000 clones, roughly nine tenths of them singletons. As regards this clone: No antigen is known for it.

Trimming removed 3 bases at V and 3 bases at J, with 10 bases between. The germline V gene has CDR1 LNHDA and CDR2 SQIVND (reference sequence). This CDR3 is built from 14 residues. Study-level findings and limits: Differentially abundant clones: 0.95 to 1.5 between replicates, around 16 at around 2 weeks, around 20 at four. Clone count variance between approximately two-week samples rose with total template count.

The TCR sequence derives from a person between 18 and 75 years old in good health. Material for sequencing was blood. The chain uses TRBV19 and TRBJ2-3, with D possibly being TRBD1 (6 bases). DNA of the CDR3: TGTGCCAGTAGTATCGGGACACGGACAGATACGCAGTATTTT. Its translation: CASSIGTRTDTQYF.